This T cell receptor (beta chain) was sequenced for a study of a mutant IDH1 vaccine in newly diagnosed glioma. Study overall: The initiation of vaccination occurred 4-6 weeks after radiotherapy alone, or with temozolomide cycles. Those enrolled had earlier been treated with radiotherapy, temozolomide, or both, mostly both.

This clone was recorded once. Its antigen is undetermined. Sequence at one end of the junction differs from germline and may be a read error. Study-wide points: Vaccine-induced immune responses occurred in 93.3% of patients.

The CDR3 has 11 residues. The germline V gene encodes CDR1 DFQATT and CDR2 SNEGSKA (reference sequence). Sequenced by immunoSEQ multiplex PCR; TCRdb stores in-frame clones only, minus some. The sample contains tens of thousands of clones, roughly 84% of which appear only once. Described time point: week 35, safety follow-up. Mutant IDH1 20-mer peptide, at 300 ug, made up each vaccine dose, with topical imiquimod. At weeks 1, 3, 5, 7, 11, 15, 19 and 23, patients received a vaccination, eight in all. The material sequenced was PBMCs, taken from a glioma patient whose treatment included an IDH1 peptide vaccine. The chain has TRBV20-1 and TRBJ2-7; D remains ambiguous. This TCR derives from a man younger than 30 with glioma. The CDR3 region is CSARVGYEQYF. CDR3 DNA: TGCAGTGCCAGAGTTGGGTACGAGCAGTACTTC.